Shown below are 23 T cell receptor beta chains from a single sample sequenced in a study of T cells after yellow fever vaccination. From the 5' RACE reads, TCRdb called clonotypes with MiXCR, one entry per CDR3 protein. The sample lists roughly 190,000 distinct CDR3 sequences, approximately 10% occurring once. The sample consisted of CD8+ T cells sorted from PBMCs, taken 15 days after the yellow fever booster vaccination. The receptor set was obtained from a man between 18 and 35 years old who received the YFV17D yellow fever vaccine.

The chain joins TRBV3-1 to TRBJ1-2, with D uncertain. V was pared by 0 bases and J by 4 bases, with 6 bases between. Germline lookup yields CDR1 LGHDT and CDR2 YNNKEL (reference sequence). The CDR3 has 13 residues. The CDR3, as DNA: TGTGCCAGCAGCCAAGAGGATCCCTATGGCTACACCTTC. Encoded protein: CASSQEDPYGYTF. The full variable domain, its missing parts supplied by reference TRBV3-1 and TRBJ1-2, is DTAVSQTPKYLVTQMGNDKSIKCEQNLGHDTMYWYKQDSKKFLKIMFSYNNKELIINETVPNRFSPKSPDKAHLNLHINSLELGDSAVYFCASSQEDPYGYTFGSGTRLTVV.

This clonotype was picked up a small number of times. This rearrangement joins TRBV7-2 to TRBJ2-1; D unresolved. Germline V gene sequence: CDR1 SGHTA, CDR2 FQGNSA. V shed 5 bases and J shed 4 bases, with 18 bases lying between them. This CDR3 spans 16 amino acids. CDR3 in DNA: TGTGCCAGCAGCCGCCGGGTGTCTTCTTCGTACAATGAGCAGTTCTTC. Translation gives CASSRRVSSSYNEQFF.

The chain has TRBV4-3 and TRBJ1-6; 10 positions match TRBD1. CDR1 and CDR2 (germline): LGHNA, YSLEER. Trimming took 4 bases from V and 8 from J; bases not matched to a gene: 14. CDR3 size: 18 residues. CDR3 nucleotide sequence: TGCGCCAGCAGCCCATCATATCCCGGACAGGGGGTATATTCACCCCTCCACTTT. Translating gives CASSPSYPGQGVYSPLHF.

This clonotype was detected only a few times. The chain recombines TRBV19 with TRBJ1-5, with D unresolved. Germline CDR1 and CDR2: LNHDA and SQIVND (reference sequence). CDR3 length: 15 amino acids. V dropped 10 bases and J dropped 0 bases, with 16 bases sitting between them. CDR3 sequence (DNA): TGTGCCACCAACCAGGACGGCTATAGCAATCAGCCCCAGCATTTT. Translation: CATNQDGYSNQPQHF.

This clonotype has more than one count but fewer than ten. The genes are TRBV5-6 and TRBJ1-1; 7 bases match TRBD1. This CDR3 comprises 13 residues. Germline V lookup: CDR1 SGHDT, CDR2 YYEEEE. With 3 bases clipped from V and 4 bases from J, the junction kept 3 bases outside the gene matches. Here the CDR3 reads CASSSDRATEAFF. CDR3 nucleotides: TGTGCCAGCAGCTCCGACAGGGCCACTGAAGCTTTCTTT.

This clonotype was seen many times. The genes are TRBV18 and TRBJ2-7, with 9 bases lining up with TRBD1. The CDR3 has 13 residues. The V and J ends lost 6 bases and 6 bases, in that order; junction bases with no gene match: 6. Germline CDR1 reads KGHSH; CDR2 reads LQKENI. The CDR3, as DNA: TGTGCCAGCTCCGGGGACAGGGAGTTCGAGCAGTACTTC. Translation gives CASSGDREFEQYF.

V is TRBV5-6 and J is TRBJ2-2; 8 nucleotides match TRBD1. CDR1 SGHDT and CDR2 YYEEEE come from the germline V gene. The CDR3 covers 16 residues. With V trimmed by 4 bases and J by 5 bases, 10 bases remained unmatched. The DNA of the CDR3 is TGTGCCAGCAGCCTAGGGACAGGAGTCGGAACCGGGGAGCTGTTTTTT. This encodes CASSLGTGVGTGELFF.

The rearrangement links TRBV6-2 or TRBV6-3 to TRBJ2-7; D is unresolved. V shed 0 bases and J shed 2 bases, with 8 bases lying between them. Per germline, CDR1 MNHEY and CDR2 SVGEGT. This CDR3 region has 14 residues. CDR3 DNA: TGTGCCAGCAGTTACTCCATGGAACCCTACGAGCAGTACTTC. This translates into CASSYSMEPYEQYF.

Of note for this clonotype: The junction differs from germline at one of its ends, possibly a read error. V usage is TRBV6-6 and J usage is TRBJ1-4; TRBD1 aligns across 7 bases. Per the germline V gene, CDR1 is MNHNY and CDR2 is SVGAGI (reference sequence). This CDR3 has 18 residues. CDR3 protein: CASSHSQQGTATNEKLIF. The DNA of the CDR3 is TGTGCCAGCAGTCACTCCCAACAGGGGACAGCAACGAATGAAAAACTGATTTTT.

For the CDR3, the DNA is TGTGCCAGCAGCCCGATAGGACAAGAGACCCAGTACTTC. Protein sequence: CASSPIGQETQYF. The V gene is TRBV6-2 or TRBV6-3, the J gene TRBJ2-5; no clear D. Germline assignment: CDR1 MNHEY and CDR2 SVGEGT. The V and J ends lost 6 bases and 2 bases respectively, with 10 bases between them. The CDR3 covers 13 residues.

The chain couples TRBV4-1 to TRBJ1-5; the D gene is possibly TRBD1 (5 bases). Germline lookup yields CDR1 MGHRA and CDR2 YSYEKL. Between the trimmed V and J ends, which lost 6 bases and 4 bases, there was a span of 16 bases. CDR3 length: 15 amino acids. As DNA, the CDR3 is TGCGCCAGCAGTAAGGCGGTGGGGGAAAATCAGCCCCAGCATTTT. This sequence encodes CASSKAVGENQPQHF.

This clonotype was seen only a few times. The V gene is TRBV15, the J gene TRBJ1-2, with 8 bases lining up with TRBD1. The J segment lost 2 bases and the V segment lost 1 base, leaving 0 bases of the junction unmatched. Germline values: CDR1 LNHNV, CDR2 YYDKDF (reference sequence). The CDR3 length is 14 residues. The CDR3 sequence: CATSRGTGNYGYTF. The CDR3 DNA reads TGTGCCACCAGCAGAGGGACAGGGAACTATGGCTACACCTTC.

V and J are TRBV18 and TRBJ2-7, with TRBD2 matching over 8 bases. Germline CDR1 is KGHSH and CDR2 is LQKENI. With V trimmed by 2 bases and J by 0 bases, 6 bases remained unmatched. The CDR3 loop spans 16 amino acids. In DNA, the CDR3 is TGTGCCAGCTCACCAACGACTAGCGCAAACTCCTACGAGCAGTACTTC. It encodes CASSPTTSANSYEQYF. Together with reference TRBV18 and TRBJ2-7, the CDR3 gives the full variable domain: NAGVMQNPRHLVRRRGQEARLRCSPMKGHSHVYWYRQLPEEGLKFMVYLQKENIIDESGMPKERFSAEFPKEGPSILRIQQVVRGDSAAYFCASSPTTSANSYEQYFGPGTRLTVT.

Points on this clonotype: At one boundary the junction diverges from the germline segment, which might be a read error. The chain links TRBV7-7 to TRBJ2-5, with TRBD2 matching 10 bases. CDR3 length: 15 amino acids. The V gene's germline CDR1 is SSHAT and CDR2 FNYEAQ (reference sequence). The CDR3 sequence: CASSSSGGRAATQYF. In DNA form, the CDR3 reads TGTGCTAGCAGCTCTAGCGGGGGCCGGGCGGCGACCCAGTACTTC.

This clonotype was recorded a few times. The V and J genes are TRBV10-3 and TRBJ1-5; TRBD1 matches 7 bases. This CDR3 has 13 amino acids. CDR1 is ENHRY and CDR2 is SYGVKD in the germline V gene. V lost 8 bases and J lost 4; bases outside the gene matches: 5. The CDR3 region has the DNA TGTGCCATCGGGGCAGGGGGGAATCAGCCCCAGCATTTT. It is translated as CAIGAGGNQPQHF.

The rearrangement joins TRBV27 to TRBJ2-5, with D uncertain. CDR1 and CDR2 (germline): MNHEY, SMNVEV (reference sequence). The length of the CDR3 is 13 residues. Trimming shortened V by 6 bases and J by 9 bases, and 17 bases separated the two germline ends. The CDR3: CASSPDHISAQYF. The CDR3, as DNA: TGTGCCAGCAGCCCGGACCACATCTCGGCCCAGTACTTC.

The chain uses TRBV4-3 and TRBJ1-2; a weak D match, TRBD1 (5 bases). CDR3 length: 13 residues. Germline V gene sequence: CDR1 LGHNA, CDR2 YSLEER. Trimming stripped 3 bases from V and 4 bases from J, with 9 bases between. The CDR3 DNA sequence: TGCGCCAGCAGCCACAAGGGGACCTATGGCTACACCTTC. Its protein is CASSHKGTYGYTF.

This rearrangement joins TRBV10-3 to TRBJ2-1; D may be TRBD2 (6 bases). The CDR3 runs to 14 residues. V lost 0 bases and J 15 bases, leaving 18 bases between the germline ends. Germline CDR1 is ENHRY and CDR2 is SYGVKD. The CDR3 loop reads CAISESTRAITPFF. The DNA of the CDR3 is TGTGCCATCAGTGAGTCGACTAGGGCGATCACGCCGTTCTTC.

In its sample, this clonotype was seen many times. The chain uses TRBV25-1 and TRBJ2-2, with unresolved D. The CDR3 length is 12 residues. Germline V gene lookup returns CDR1 MGHDK and CDR2 SYGVNS. The V end was cut by 5 bases, the J end by 6 bases, with 7 bases between. CDR3 loop: CASSFGSGELFF. CDR3 sequence (DNA): TGTGCCAGCAGTTTTGGTTCCGGGGAGCTGTTTTTT.

The chain uses TRBV4-2 and TRBJ2-3, with 7 bases that match TRBD2. Germline-derived CDR1 and CDR2 are LGHNA and YNFKEQ. Trimming cost V 0 bases and J 1 base; bases outside gene matches: 4. The CDR3 extends over 16 amino acids. Here the CDR3 DNA reads TGTGCCAGCAGCCAAGATCGGCTAGCGGGCACAGATACGCAGTATTTT. Translating it yields CASSQDRLAGTDTQYF.

The V gene is TRBV11-1, the J gene TRBJ2-7; TRBD2 matches 13 bases. Germline values: CDR1 SGHAT, CDR2 FQDESV (reference sequence). This CDR3 contains 16 residues. J gave up 6 bases and V 4 bases, and 9 bases lay outside the gene matches. The CDR3: CASSSPTSGGPAEQYF. In DNA, the CDR3 is TGTGCCAGCAGCTCCCCGACTAGCGGGGGGCCGGCCGAGCAGTACTTC. Variable domain in full (rest from reference TRBV11-1 and TRBJ2-7): EAEVAQSPRYKITEKSQAVAFWCDPISGHATLYWYRQILGQGPELLVQFQDESVVDDSQLPKDRFSAERLKGVDSTLKIQPAELGDSAMYLCASSSPTSGGPAEQYFGPGTRLTVT.

J is TRBJ1-1 and V is TRBV29-1, with D uncertain. Trimming stripped 5 bases from V and 6 bases from J, with 13 bases between. Looked up from germline, CDR1 is SQVTM and CDR2 is ANQGSEA. The CDR3 loop spans 12 amino acids. The CDR3 here is CSVRTGWAEAFF. CDR3 nucleotide sequence: TGCAGCGTTCGGACGGGGTGGGCTGAAGCTTTCTTT. The full variable domain, rest sourced from reference TRBV29-1 and TRBJ1-1, is SAVISQKPSRDICQRGTSLTIQCQVDSQVTMMFWYRQQPGQSLTLIATANQGSEATYESGFVIDKFPISRPNLTFSTLTVSNMSPEDSSIYLCSVRTGWAEAFFGQGTRLTVV.

This clonotype was seen more than once but under ten times. The chain combines TRBV27 with TRBJ2-1, with D perhaps TRBD1 or TRBD2 (6 bases each). CDR1 and CDR2 from the germline V gene are MNHEY and SMNVEV (reference sequence). Trimming shortened V by 8 bases and J by 7 bases, and 12 bases separated the two germline ends. The CDR3 contains 12 residues. CDR3 nucleotide sequence: TGTGCCAGCGGAGGGGGTCGAAATGAGCAGTTCTTC. Translating gives CASGGGRNEQFF.